A selection of T cell receptor beta chains follows, all from one sample in a study of shared clonotypes between healthy human individuals. The assay was immunoSEQ multiplex PCR, and TCRdb's table has in-frame clones only and misses some. The sample consists of some 1 million clones, roughly 80% of them appearing once. Sequenced material: memory CD4+ T cells sorted from blood. These receptors all come from a man aged 18 to 30 in good health. The CDR3 runs from the conserved cysteine through the conserved F or W. Each record gives: J gene, V gene, D gene, clone size, CDR3 protein, CDR3 DNA. A D gene is named only where the DNA matches it firmly. Not all rows give a size; the values are once, few, many and, for expanded clones, a class.

TRBJ2-7,TRBV7-9,NA,NA,CASSLTGSHIHEQYF,TGTGCCAGCAGCTTGACGGGGAGCCACATCCACGAGCAGTACTTC
TRBJ2-7,TRBV18,TRBD2,NA,CASSRTSGAYEQYF,TGTGCCAGCTCCAGGACTAGCGGAGCCTACGAGCAGTACTTC
TRBJ2-7,TRBV5-4,NA,NA,CASSLGGDGGQYF,TGTGCCAGCAGCTTGGGGGGGGATGGCGGGCAGTACTTC
TRBJ2-1,TRBV15,NA,NA,CATSRGDSGNEQFF,TGTGCCACCAGCAGAGGCGACAGCGGCAATGAGCAGTTCTTC
TRBJ2-7,TRBV10-1,TRBD1,NA,CASSTGQGYGRNEQYF,TGCGCCAGCAGTACGGGACAGGGGTACGGTAGAAACGAGCAGTACTTC
TRBJ1-3,TRBV28,NA,NA,CASSPPDGIRNTIYF,TGTGCCAGCAGTCCTCCAGACGGAATCAGAAACACCATATATTTT
TRBJ2-4,TRBV7-2,TRBD1,NA,CASSLGDRVTQYF,TGTGCCAGCAGCTTAGGGGACAGGGTAACTCAGTACTTC
TRBJ2-2,TRBV7-9,TRBD1,NA,CASSLQGNGELFF,TGTGCCAGCAGCCTACAGGGGAACGGGGAGCTGTTTTTT
TRBJ2-7,TRBV18,NA,NA,CASSLQQGSIYEQYF,TGTGCCAGCTCACTCCAACAGGGTTCGATATACGAGCAGTACTTC
TRBJ1-1,TRBV7-2,TRBD1,NA,CASSLVWTGGLRTEAFF,TGTGCCAGCAGCTTAGTGTGGACAGGGGGATTGAGGACTGAAGCTTTCTTT
TRBJ2-7,TRBV5-1,TRBD2,NA,CASSPGLMNYEQYF,TGCGCCAGCAGCCCGGGACTAATGAACTACGAGCAGTACTTC
TRBJ2-6,TRBV5-4,NA,once,CASSLPPQAGANVLTF,TGTGCCAGCAGCTTACCTCCTCAGGCTGGGGCCAACGTCCTGACTTTC
TRBJ1-5,TRBV18,NA,NA,CASSTRGGGFGQPQHF,TGTGCCAGCTCTACCAGGGGCGGGGGCTTTGGACAGCCCCAGCATTTT
TRBJ2-4,TRBV5-1,TRBD1,NA,CASSLEDSDRGRVTKNIQYF,TGCGCCAGCAGCTTAGAAGATTCGGACAGGGGGCGCGTAACCAAAAACATTCAGTACTTC
TRBJ1-2,TRBV5-1,NA,NA,CASSLSQGGQDGYTF,TGCGCCAGCAGCTTGTCTCAGGGAGGGCAAGATGGCTACACCTTC
TRBJ1-5,TRBV7-9,NA,NA,CASSPGFVGNQPQHF,TGTGCCAGCAGCCCGGGGTTTGTAGGGAATCAGCCCCAGCATTTT
TRBJ1-2,TRBV11-2,NA,NA,CASSTIWQGNYGYTF,TGTGCCAGCAGTACCATCTGGCAGGGCAACTATGGCTACACCTTC
TRBJ2-4,TRBV18,TRBD1,NA,CASSGQGNIQYF,TGTGCCAGCTCGGGACAGGGTAACATTCAGTACTTC
TRBJ1-1,TRBV11-2,TRBD1,NA,CASSLRIGTGGANTEAFF,TGTGCCAGCAGCTTAAGGATCGGGACAGGGGGCGCGAACACTGAAGCTTTCTTT
TRBJ1-1,TRBV5-1,TRBD1,NA,CASRESTGGNTEAFF,TGCGCCAGCAGAGAATCGACAGGGGGGAACACTGAAGCTTTCTTT
TRBJ1-5,TRBV19,NA,NA,CASSPVAGGLDSNQPQHF,TGTGCCAGTAGTCCAGTAGCGGGGGGTCTGGATAGCAATCAGCCCCAGCATTTT
TRBJ1-5,TRBV10-2,NA,NA,CASSELGVGGRSNQPQHF,TGCGCCAGCAGTGAGTTAGGGGTGGGGGGCAGAAGCAATCAGCCCCAGCATTTT
TRBJ2-3,TRBV29-1,TRBD2,NA,CSLWTVSAGGTTDTQYF,TGCAGCCTGTGGACAGTTTCTGCGGGAGGGACCACAGATACGCAGTATTTT
TRBJ2-7,TRBV14,TRBD2,few,CASSHPSGPSYEQYF,TGTGCCAGCAGCCATCCTAGCGGCCCCTCCTACGAGCAGTACTTC
TRBJ1-5,TRBV29-1,NA,NA,CSVIEQYSNQPQHF,TGCAGCGTAATTGAGCAGTATAGCAATCAGCCCCAGCATTTT
TRBJ2-5,TRBV4-1,NA,NA,CASSQARGGQETQYF,TGCGCCAGCAGCCAAGCACGGGGTGGCCAAGAGACCCAGTACTTC